This T cell receptor beta chain was sequenced for a study of cytomegalovirus exposure and HLA in healthy donors. Study conclusions and caveats: Productive rates of about 90% or about 30% were seen for most TCR beta V segments in an earlier analysis. Rare TCR sequences dominated, though some public TCRs recurred in many donors. Some segments of the V type, notably TRBV6-2 and TRBV6-3, were excluded as indistinguishable. V- and J-gene trimming in TCR beta was tied to a missense DCLRE1C variant by an analysis performed later.

The ends were cut back, 4 bases at V and 0 bases at J, with 13 bases in the middle. There are 15 residues in the CDR3. Germline loops: CDR1 SGHRS, CDR2 YFSETQ. 13 Jbeta primers and 60 Vbeta primers were used for the PCR. Libraries were prepared by immunoSEQ multiplex PCR; TCRdb keeps only in-frame clonotypes and omits some of them. Among roughly 120,000 clones listed, about 81% were seen once. This clone was detected only a few times. The antigen is not known. The sequenced sample consisted of PBMCs. The chain combines TRBV5-1 with TRBJ1-1; D possibly corresponds to TRBD1 (5 bases). The receptor was isolated from a woman in her twenties or thirties in good health and CMV-seronegative. The CDR3 loop is CASSQVTGMNTEAFF. CDR3 in DNA: TGCGCCAGCAGCCAGGTTACAGGCATGAACACTGAAGCTTTCTTT.